Each of the 4 T cell receptor beta chains below was sequenced from the same sample in a study of CD8 T cells in ankylosing spondylitis. One entry per CDR3 protein results from TCRdb running MiXCR on the 5' RACE reads. The table includes approximately 250,000 distinct CDR3 sequences, roughly a tenth detected once. The sequencing input was blood, either unsorted or a sorted T cell fraction (not recorded which). The receptors shown here come from a male donor with ankylosing spondylitis or in good health (not recorded which).

This clonotype was observed many times. The chain combines TRBV14 with TRBJ2-7; 11 bases are a match to TRBD1. The V segment lost 1 base and the J segment 5 bases; nucleotides outside the gene matches: 13. The germline gives CDR1 SGHDN, CDR2 FVKESK. This CDR3 contains 18 residues. CDR3 in amino acids: CASSQGSYRDRGGHEQYF. The CDR3 bases are TGTGCCAGCAGCCAAGGTTCCTACCGGGACAGGGGGGGACACGAGCAGTACTTC.

The CDR3 DNA reads as TGTGCCAGCAGCGACGTGAGGGCGCCTAATGAAAAACTGTTTTTT. Its translation is CASSDVRAPNEKLFF. V gene TRBV2 combines with J gene TRBJ1-4; D unclear. The ends were cut back, 6 bases at V and 3 bases at J, with 14 bases in the middle. The CDR3 has 15 amino acids. The germline V gene has CDR1 SNHLY and CDR2 FYNNEI. Full variable domain (missing parts from reference TRBV2 and TRBJ1-4): EPEVTQTPSHQVTQMGQEVILRCVPISNHLYFYWYRQILGQKVEFLVSFYNNEISEKSEIFDDQFSVERPDGSNFTLKIRSTKLEDSAMYFCASSDVRAPNEKLFFGSGTQLSVL.

This chain connects TRBV7-2 to TRBJ2-2; D unclear. In germline, CDR1 is SGHTA, CDR2 FQGNSA. Between the trimmed V and J ends, which lost 5 bases and 7 bases, there was a span of 14 bases. The CDR3 has 14 amino acids. CDR3 coding DNA: TGTGCCAGCAGCCCCCGGATCGGCATCGGGGAGCTGTTTTTT. Translated, it gives CASSPRIGIGELFF.

The table lists this clonotype with many counts. The rearrangement links TRBV5-1 to TRBJ2-3; 10 bases fit TRBD2. The J segment lost 4 bases and the V segment lost 4 bases, leaving 9 bases of the junction unmatched. CDR3 size: 16 residues. In germline, CDR1 is SGHRS, CDR2 YFSETQ. The CDR3 nucleotides read TGCGCCAGCAGCCCCGGCGCTAGCGGGAGTTCAGATACGCAGTATTTT. It encodes CASSPGASGSSDTQYF.